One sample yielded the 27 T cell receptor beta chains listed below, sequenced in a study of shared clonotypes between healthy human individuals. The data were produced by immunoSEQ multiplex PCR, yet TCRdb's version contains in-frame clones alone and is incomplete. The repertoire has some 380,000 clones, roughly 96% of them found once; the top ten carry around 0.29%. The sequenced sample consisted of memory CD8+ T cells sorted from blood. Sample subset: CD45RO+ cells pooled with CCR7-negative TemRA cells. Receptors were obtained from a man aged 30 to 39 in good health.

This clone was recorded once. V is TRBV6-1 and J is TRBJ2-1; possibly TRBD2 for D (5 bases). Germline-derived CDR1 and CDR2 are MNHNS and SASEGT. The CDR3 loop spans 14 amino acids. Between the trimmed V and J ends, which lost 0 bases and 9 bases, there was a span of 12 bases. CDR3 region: CASSEAHREGEQFF. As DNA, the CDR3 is TGTGCCAGCAGTGAAGCGCACAGAGAGGGTGAGCAGTTCTTC.

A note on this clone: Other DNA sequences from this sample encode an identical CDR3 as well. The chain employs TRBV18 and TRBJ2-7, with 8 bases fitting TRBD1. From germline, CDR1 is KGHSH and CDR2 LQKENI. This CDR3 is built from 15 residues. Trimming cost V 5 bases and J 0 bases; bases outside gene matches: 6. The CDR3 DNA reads TGTGCCAGCTCAACGGGGACAGGAGGCTCCTACGAGCAGTACTTC. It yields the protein CASSTGTGGSYEQYF.

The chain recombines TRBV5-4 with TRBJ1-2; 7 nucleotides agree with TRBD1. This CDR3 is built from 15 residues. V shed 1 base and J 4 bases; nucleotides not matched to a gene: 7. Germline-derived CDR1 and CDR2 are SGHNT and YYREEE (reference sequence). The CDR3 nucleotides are TGTGCCAGCAGCTTGCCCACAGGGGTCCCCTATGGCTACACCTTC. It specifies CASSLPTGVPYGYTF.

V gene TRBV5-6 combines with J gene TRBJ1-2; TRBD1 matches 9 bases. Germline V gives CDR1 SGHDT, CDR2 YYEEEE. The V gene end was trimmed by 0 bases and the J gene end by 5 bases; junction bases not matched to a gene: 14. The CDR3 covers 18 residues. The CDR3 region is CASSLVRQGTGRGYGYTF. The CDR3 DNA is TGTGCCAGCAGCTTGGTACGTCAAGGGACAGGGAGAGGGTATGGCTACACCTTC.

CDR3 sequence reads: CARAGGSDTQYF. CDR3 nucleotides: TGTGCCAGAGCGGGAGGTTCAGATACGCAGTATTTT. V gene TRBV2 combines with J gene TRBJ2-3; TRBD2 aligns across 9 bases. The CDR3 consists of 12 residues. V trimming: 9 bases; J trimming: 4 bases; junction bases outside the gene matches: 2. From germline, CDR1 is SNHLY and CDR2 FYNNEI.

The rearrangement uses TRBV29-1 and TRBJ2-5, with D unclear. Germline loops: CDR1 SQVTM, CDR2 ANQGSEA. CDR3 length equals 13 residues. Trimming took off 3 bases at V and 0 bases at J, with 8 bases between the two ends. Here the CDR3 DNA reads TGCAGCGTTGATGTGGCAGACCAAGAGACCCAGTACTTC. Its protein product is CSVDVADQETQYF.

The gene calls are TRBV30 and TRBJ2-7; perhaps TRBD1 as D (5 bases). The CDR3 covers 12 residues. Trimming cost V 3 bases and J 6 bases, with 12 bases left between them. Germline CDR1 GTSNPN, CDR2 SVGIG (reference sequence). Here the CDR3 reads CAWRQVKGEQYF. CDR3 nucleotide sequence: TGTGCCTGGAGACAGGTCAAAGGCGAGCAGTACTTC. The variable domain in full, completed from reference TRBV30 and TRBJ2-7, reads SQTIHQWPATLVQPVGSPLSLECTVEGTSNPNLYWYRQAAGRGLQLLFYSVGIGQISSEVPQNLSASRPQDRQFILSSKKLLLSDSGFYLCAWRQVKGEQYFGPGTRLTVT.

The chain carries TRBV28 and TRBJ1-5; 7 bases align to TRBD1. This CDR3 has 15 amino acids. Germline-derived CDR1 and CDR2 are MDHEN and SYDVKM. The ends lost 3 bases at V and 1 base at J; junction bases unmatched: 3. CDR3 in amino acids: CASSFSRGSNQPQHF. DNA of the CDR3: TGTGCCAGCAGTTTCTCCAGGGGGAGCAATCAGCCCCAGCATTTT.

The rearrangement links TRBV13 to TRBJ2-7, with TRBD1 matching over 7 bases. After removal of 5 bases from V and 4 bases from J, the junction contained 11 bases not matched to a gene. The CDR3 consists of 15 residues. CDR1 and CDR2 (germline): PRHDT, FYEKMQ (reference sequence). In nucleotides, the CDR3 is TGTGCCAGCAGCATGACGACAGGGCTCGGTTACGAGCAGTACTTC. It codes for CASSMTTGLGYEQYF.

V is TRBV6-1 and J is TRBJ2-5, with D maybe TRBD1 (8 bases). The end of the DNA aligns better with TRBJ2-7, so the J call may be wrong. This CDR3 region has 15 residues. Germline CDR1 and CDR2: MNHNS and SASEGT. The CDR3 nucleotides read TGTGCCAGCAGTGGGGGGGGACAGGTTTCCTACGAGCAGTACTTC. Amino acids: CASSGGGQVSYEQYF.

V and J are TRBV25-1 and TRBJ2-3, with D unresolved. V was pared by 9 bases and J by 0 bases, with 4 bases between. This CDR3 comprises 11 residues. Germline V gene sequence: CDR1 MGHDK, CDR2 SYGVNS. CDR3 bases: TGTGCCAGTACTAGCACAGATACGCAGTATTTT. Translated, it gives CASTSTDTQYF.

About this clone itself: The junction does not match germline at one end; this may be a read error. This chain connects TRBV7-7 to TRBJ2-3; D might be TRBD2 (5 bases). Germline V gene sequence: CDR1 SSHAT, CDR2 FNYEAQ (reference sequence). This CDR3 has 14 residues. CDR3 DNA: TGTGCTAGCAGCCGCGGGCGGAGCACAGATACGCAGTATTTT. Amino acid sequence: CASSRGRSTDTQYF. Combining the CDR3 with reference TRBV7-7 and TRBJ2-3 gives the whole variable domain GAGVSQSPRYKVTKRGQDVTLRCDPISSHATLYWYQQALGQGPEFLTYFNYEAQPDKSGLPSDRFSAERPEGSISTLTIQRTEQRDSAMYRCASSRGRSTDTQYFGPGTRLTVL.

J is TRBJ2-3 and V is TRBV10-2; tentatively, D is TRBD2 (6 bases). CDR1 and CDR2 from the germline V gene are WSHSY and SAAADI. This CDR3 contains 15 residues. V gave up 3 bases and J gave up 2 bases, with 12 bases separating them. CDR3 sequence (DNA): TGCGCCAGCAGTGACACTAGCCCCTTCACAGATACGCAGTATTTT. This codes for CASSDTSPFTDTQYF.

This chain's CDR3 is CASSVAGTGLYGYTF. CDR3 DNA sequence: TGTGCCAGCAGCGTAGCCGGGACAGGACTCTATGGCTACACCTTC. The chain recombines TRBV9 with TRBJ1-2; 8 bases are a match to TRBD1. V was clipped by 0 bases and J by 4 bases; unmatched bases: 5. The CDR3 length is 15 residues. Germline assignment: CDR1 SGDLS and CDR2 YYNGEE.

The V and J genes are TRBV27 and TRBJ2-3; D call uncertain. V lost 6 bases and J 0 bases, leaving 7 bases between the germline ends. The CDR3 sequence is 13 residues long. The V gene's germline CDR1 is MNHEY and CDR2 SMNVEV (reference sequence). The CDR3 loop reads CASRKTSTDTQYF. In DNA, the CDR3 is TGTGCCAGCAGGAAGACGAGCACAGATACGCAGTATTTT.

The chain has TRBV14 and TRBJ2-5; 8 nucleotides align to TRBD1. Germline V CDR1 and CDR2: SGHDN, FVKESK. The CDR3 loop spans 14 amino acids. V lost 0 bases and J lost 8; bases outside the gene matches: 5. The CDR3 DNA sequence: TGTGCCAGCAGCCAAGAAAGCCAGGGGGCCACCCAGTACTTC. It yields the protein CASSQESQGATQYF.

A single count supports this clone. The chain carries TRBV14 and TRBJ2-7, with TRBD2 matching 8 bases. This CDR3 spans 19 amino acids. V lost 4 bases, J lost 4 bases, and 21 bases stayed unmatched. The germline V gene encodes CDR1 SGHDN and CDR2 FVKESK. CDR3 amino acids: CASSPGLEGPGYIFYEQYF. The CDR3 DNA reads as TGTGCCAGCAGCCCGGGACTAGAGGGCCCTGGGTACATTTTTTACGAGCAGTACTTC.

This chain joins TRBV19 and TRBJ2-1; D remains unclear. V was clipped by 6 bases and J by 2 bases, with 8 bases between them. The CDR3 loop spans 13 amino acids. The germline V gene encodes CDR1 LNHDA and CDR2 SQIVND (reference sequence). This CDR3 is CASRGLPYNEQFF. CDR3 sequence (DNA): TGTGCCAGTAGGGGTTTACCCTACAATGAGCAGTTCTTC.

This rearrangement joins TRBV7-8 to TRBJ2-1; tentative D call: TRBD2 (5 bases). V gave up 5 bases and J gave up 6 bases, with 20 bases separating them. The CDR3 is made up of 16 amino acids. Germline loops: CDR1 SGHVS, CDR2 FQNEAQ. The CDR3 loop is CASSLTPSRSSNEQFF. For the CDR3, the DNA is TGTGCCAGCAGCCTAACCCCTAGCAGATCGTCCAATGAGCAGTTCTTC.

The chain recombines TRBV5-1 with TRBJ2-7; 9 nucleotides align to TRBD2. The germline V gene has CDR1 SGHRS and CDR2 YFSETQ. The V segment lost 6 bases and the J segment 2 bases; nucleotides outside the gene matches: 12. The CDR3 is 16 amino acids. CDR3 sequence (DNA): TGCGCCAGCAACGATGGTGCGGGGGGGATTACCTACGAGCAGTACTTC. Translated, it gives CASNDGAGGITYEQYF.

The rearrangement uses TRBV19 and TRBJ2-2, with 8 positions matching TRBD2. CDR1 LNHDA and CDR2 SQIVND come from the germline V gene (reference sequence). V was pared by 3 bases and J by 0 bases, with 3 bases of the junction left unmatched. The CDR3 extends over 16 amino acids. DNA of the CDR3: TGTGCCAGTAGTATCTCGACTAGCGCGAACACCGGGGAGCTGTTTTTT. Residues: CASSISTSANTGELFF.

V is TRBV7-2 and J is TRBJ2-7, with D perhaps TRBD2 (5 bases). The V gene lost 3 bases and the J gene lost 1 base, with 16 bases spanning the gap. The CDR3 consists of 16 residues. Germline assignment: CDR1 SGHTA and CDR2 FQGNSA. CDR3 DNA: TGTGCCAGCAGCTTTCCCTATACGACTACTTCCTACGAGCAGTACTTC. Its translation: CASSFPYTTTSYEQYF.

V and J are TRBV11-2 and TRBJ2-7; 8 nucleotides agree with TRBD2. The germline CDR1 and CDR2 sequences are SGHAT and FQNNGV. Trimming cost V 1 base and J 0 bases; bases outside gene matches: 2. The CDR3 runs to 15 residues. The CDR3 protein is CASSLGSGSSYEQYF. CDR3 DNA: TGTGCCAGCAGCTTAGGGAGCGGGAGCTCCTACGAGCAGTACTTC.

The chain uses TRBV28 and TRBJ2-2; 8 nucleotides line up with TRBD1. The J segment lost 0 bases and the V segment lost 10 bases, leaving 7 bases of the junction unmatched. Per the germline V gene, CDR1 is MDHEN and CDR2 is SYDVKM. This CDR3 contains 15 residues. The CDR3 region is CATQSGGTNTGELFF. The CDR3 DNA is TGTGCCACCCAATCAGGGGGCACGAACACCGGGGAGCTGTTTTTT.

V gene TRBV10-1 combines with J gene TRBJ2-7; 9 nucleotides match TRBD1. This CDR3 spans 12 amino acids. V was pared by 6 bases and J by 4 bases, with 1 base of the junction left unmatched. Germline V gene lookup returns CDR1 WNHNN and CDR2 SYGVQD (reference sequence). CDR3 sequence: CASRTGGYEQYF. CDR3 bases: TGCGCCAGCAGGACAGGGGGTTACGAGCAGTACTTC.

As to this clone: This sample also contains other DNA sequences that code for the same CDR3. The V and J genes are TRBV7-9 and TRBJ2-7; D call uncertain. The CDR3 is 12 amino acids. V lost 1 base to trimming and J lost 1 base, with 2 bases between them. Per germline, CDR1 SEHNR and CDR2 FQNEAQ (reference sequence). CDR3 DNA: TGTGCCAGCAGCTTAGGGTCCTACGAGCAGTACTTC. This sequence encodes CASSLGSYEQYF.

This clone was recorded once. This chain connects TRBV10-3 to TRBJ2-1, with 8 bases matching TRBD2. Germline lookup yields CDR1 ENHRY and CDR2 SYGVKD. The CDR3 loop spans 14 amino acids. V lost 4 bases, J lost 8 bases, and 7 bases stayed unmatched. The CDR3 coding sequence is TGTGCCATCAGTGTCGGGAGGGCCTCAGATGAGCAGTTCTTC. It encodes CAISVGRASDEQFF.